These T cell receptor beta chains were read from a single sample in a study of blood T cell repertoires in COVID-19. TCRdb's table, derived via immunoSEQ multiplex PCR, lists solely in-frame clones and lacks some. This sample has about 220,000 clones, with 75% to 90% found just once. The source material was peripheral blood. These TCRs come from a human donor in a cohort sampled during active COVID-19. CDR3s include the opening cysteine and the closing phenylalanine or tryptophan. Each record gives: J gene, V gene, clone size, D gene, CDR3 DNA, CDR3 protein. A D gene is named only where the DNA matches it firmly. The listing skips clone size in some rows; elsewhere it reads once, few, many or a size class.

j_gene: TRBJ2-7
v_gene: TRBV6-2/TRBV6-3
abundance: once
d_gene: TRBD1
CDR3nt: TGTGCCAGCAGCCAAAGACAGGGGGTAGCCTACGAGCAGTACTTC
CDR3aa: CASSQRQGVAYEQYF

j_gene: TRBJ2-3
v_gene: TRBV5-6
abundance: -
d_gene: TRBD1
CDR3nt: TGTGCCAGCAGCCCCACAGGGGGCTATAACACAGATACGCAGTATTTT
CDR3aa: CASSPTGGYNTDTQYF

j_gene: TRBJ1-1
v_gene: TRBV28
abundance: -
d_gene: TRBD1
CDR3nt: TGTGCCAGCAGTTCGACCGGGACAGGGGCCCTGAACACTGAAGCTTTCTTT
CDR3aa: CASSSTGTGALNTEAFF

j_gene: TRBJ2-3
v_gene: TRBV5-1
abundance: -
d_gene: TRBD1
CDR3nt: TGCGCCAGCAGCTTAACGAGAAACAGGGGAGGCACAGATACGCAGTATTTT
CDR3aa: CASSLTRNRGGTDTQYF

j_gene: TRBJ2-5
v_gene: TRBV5-1
abundance: -
d_gene: -
CDR3nt: TGCGCCAGCAGCTTGGCGGGATCGGGCTTGGAGACCCAGTACTTC
CDR3aa: CASSLAGSGLETQYF

j_gene: TRBJ2-5
v_gene: TRBV27
abundance: -
d_gene: TRBD2
CDR3nt: TGTGCCAGCAGGACGACTAGCGTGGAGACCCAGTACTTC
CDR3aa: CASRTTSVETQYF

j_gene: TRBJ2-1
v_gene: TRBV6-5
abundance: once
d_gene: TRBD1
CDR3nt: TGTGCCAGCAGTCGGGACAGGGGCACCTACAATGAGCAGTTCTTC
CDR3aa: CASSRDRGTYNEQFF

j_gene: TRBJ2-7
v_gene: TRBV5-1
abundance: few
d_gene: TRBD2
CDR3nt: TGCGCCAGCAGCTTGGTAGCGGGCTTTTCCTACGAGCAGTACTTC
CDR3aa: CASSLVAGFSYEQYF

j_gene: TRBJ1-5
v_gene: TRBV28
abundance: few
d_gene: -
CDR3nt: TGTGCCAGCAGTTATACCCAGGGCCTTAATCAGCCCCAGCATTTT
CDR3aa: CASSYTQGLNQPQHF

j_gene: TRBJ2-1
v_gene: TRBV19
abundance: -
d_gene: -
CDR3nt: TGTGCCAGTAGTACTCTAGCGTTCGCCTACAATGAGCAGTTCTTC
CDR3aa: CASSTLAFAYNEQFF

j_gene: TRBJ1-5
v_gene: TRBV10-2
abundance: -
d_gene: -
CDR3nt: TGCGCCAGCAGTGAACCGGCAGGCCAGCAGCATTTT
CDR3aa: CASSEPAGQQHF

j_gene: TRBJ1-6
v_gene: TRBV2
abundance: few
d_gene: -
CDR3nt: TGTGCCAGCAGTGAGGGGGGATCACCCCTCCACTTT
CDR3aa: CASSEGGSPLHF

j_gene: TRBJ1-2
v_gene: TRBV30
abundance: once
d_gene: -
CDR3nt: TGTGCCTGGAGTCGGGGTTCTGGCTACACCTTC
CDR3aa: CAWSRGSGYTF

j_gene: TRBJ2-7
v_gene: TRBV30
abundance: -
d_gene: TRBD1
CDR3nt: TGTGCCTGGAGTGCCGGGACAGGTCCTAACTACGAGCAGTACTTC
CDR3aa: CAWSAGTGPNYEQYF

j_gene: TRBJ1-3
v_gene: TRBV5-1
abundance: -
d_gene: -
CDR3nt: TGCGCCAGCAGCTTGGCCGGGAACACCATATATTTT
CDR3aa: CASSLAGNTIYF

j_gene: TRBJ2-2
v_gene: TRBV12-1
abundance: -
d_gene: -
CDR3nt: TGTGCCAGCAGCTTTCATGGGCTATTCACCGGGGAGCTGTTTTTT
CDR3aa: CASSFHGLFTGELFF

j_gene: TRBJ2-2
v_gene: TRBV28
abundance: -
d_gene: -
CDR3nt: TGTGCCAGCAGTTTCCGGCTAGCGCCTCGAGAGGCGAACACCGGGGAGCTGTTTTTT
CDR3aa: CASSFRLAPREANTGELFF

j_gene: TRBJ2-3
v_gene: TRBV14
abundance: -
d_gene: -
CDR3nt: TGTGCCAGCAGCCAAGATTGGGTAGCGGTTGACCCTAGCACAGATACGCAGTATTTT
CDR3aa: CASSQDWVAVDPSTDTQYF

j_gene: TRBJ2-1
v_gene: TRBV6-5
abundance: -
d_gene: TRBD2
CDR3nt: TGTGCCAGCAGCCCGAGAGCGGGAGGGTTTCATGAGCAGTTCTTC
CDR3aa: CASSPRAGGFHEQFF

j_gene: TRBJ1-4
v_gene: TRBV5-8
abundance: -
d_gene: -
CDR3nt: TGTGCCAGCAGCTCCAGATATAATGAAAAACTGTTTTTT
CDR3aa: CASSSRYNEKLFF

j_gene: TRBJ1-3
v_gene: TRBV2
abundance: few
d_gene: -
CDR3nt: TGTGCCAGCAGATCGAGCAGGGAGGTTTCTGGAAACACCATATATTTT
CDR3aa: CASRSSREVSGNTIYF

j_gene: TRBJ2-7
v_gene: TRBV5-6
abundance: few
d_gene: -
CDR3nt: TGTGCCAGCAGCTTGGGGGGTAGCGCCTACGAGCAGTACTTC
CDR3aa: CASSLGGSAYEQYF

j_gene: TRBJ2-3
v_gene: TRBV15
abundance: -
d_gene: -
CDR3nt: TGTGCCACCAGCAGGGGCGGGGCGGGCACAGATACGCAGTATTTT
CDR3aa: CATSRGGAGTDTQYF

j_gene: TRBJ2-3
v_gene: TRBV7-7
abundance: -
d_gene: -
CDR3nt: TGTGCCAGCAGCCAAGGGGGGGGCACAGATACGCAGTATTTT
CDR3aa: CASSQGGGTDTQYF

j_gene: TRBJ1-3
v_gene: TRBV30
abundance: -
d_gene: -
CDR3nt: TGTGCCTGGAGTTCCGGGGGTGGAAACACCATATATTTT
CDR3aa: CAWSSGGGNTIYF

j_gene: TRBJ2-2
v_gene: TRBV27
abundance: -
d_gene: TRBD2
CDR3nt: TGTGCCAGCGAAGGGACTACGGACACCGGGGAGCTGTTTTTT
CDR3aa: CASEGTTDTGELFF

j_gene: TRBJ2-1
v_gene: TRBV28
abundance: once
d_gene: -
CDR3nt: TGTGCCAGCAGTTCCCGGACTCCTTACAATGAGCAGTTCTTC
CDR3aa: CASSSRTPYNEQFF

j_gene: TRBJ2-7
v_gene: TRBV7-9
abundance: -
d_gene: -
CDR3nt: TGTGCCAGCAGCTTAATGGGCACCTACGAGCAGTACTTC
CDR3aa: CASSLMGTYEQYF

j_gene: TRBJ2-7
v_gene: TRBV7-8
abundance: -
d_gene: TRBD2
CDR3nt: TGTGCCAGCAGCCGTCCACAAGGGGGGCCTAGCGGGAGGGCCGAGTACGAGCAGTACTTC
CDR3aa: CASSRPQGGPSGRAEYEQYF

j_gene: TRBJ1-6
v_gene: TRBV19
abundance: -
d_gene: TRBD1
CDR3nt: TGTGCCAGTAGTATCGGACAGGGGGCTTCACCCCTCCACTTT
CDR3aa: CASSIGQGASPLHF

j_gene: TRBJ1-1
v_gene: TRBV6-5
abundance: -
d_gene: -
CDR3nt: TGTGCCAGCAGAAAGGGGGAGAACACTGAAGCTTTCTTT
CDR3aa: CASRKGENTEAFF

j_gene: TRBJ2-7
v_gene: TRBV10-3
abundance: -
d_gene: -
CDR3nt: TGTGCCATGCGACAGGATCTTACCTACGAGCAGTACTTC
CDR3aa: CAMRQDLTYEQYF